Below, 9 T cell receptor beta chains from the same sample are listed, as sequenced in a study of T cells in Graves' hyperthyroidism and ophthalmopathy. TCR beta CDR3 regions were amplified from RNA transcripts. HTBI primers were the set used in a first-round RT-PCR of the TCR CDR3. TCRdb re-analysed the multiplex PCR reads in MiXCR, keeping a single row per CDR3 protein. This table holds a few hundred thousand distinct CDR3 sequences, roughly 13% found once. Sequenced sample: blood. The receptors were gathered from a woman in her thirties or forties with Graves' ophthalmopathy.

This clonotype occurred many times. The gene calls are TRBV11-1 and TRBJ1-1; 9 bases match TRBD1. The germline V gene has CDR1 SGHAT and CDR2 FQDESV (reference sequence). V dropped 4 bases and J dropped 3; count of bases not matched to a gene: 9. This CDR3 has 16 amino acids. CDR3 bases: TGTGCCAGCAGCTCCCGGGACAGGGCTCCGTACACTGAAGCTTTCTTT. Amino acids: CASSSRDRAPYTEAFF.

Many counts were recorded for this clonotype. The junction departs from the called germline gene at one end, perhaps through a read error. The chain joins TRBV5-1 to TRBJ1-5, with 11 positions matching TRBD1. Germline loops: CDR1 SGHRS, CDR2 YFSETQ. The CDR3 spans 15 residues. The CDR3 nucleotides are TGTGCCAGCAGTTTGGGACAGGGGGGAAATCAGCCCCAGCATTTT. Encoded protein: CASSLGQGGNQPQHF.

This clonotype was counted ten times or more. The chain employs TRBV7-2 and TRBJ1-2, with a weak D call TRBD1 (5 bases). Germline V CDR1 and CDR2: SGHTA, FQGNSA. Trimming removed 5 bases at V and 4 bases at J, with 14 bases between. CDR3 length: 14 residues. DNA for the CDR3: TGTGCCAGCAGCCCTCAGGGAAGCGGCTATGGCTACACCTTC. It is translated as CASSPQGSGYGYTF. Full variable domain (missing parts from reference TRBV7-2 and TRBJ1-2): GAGVSQSPSNKVTEKGKDVELRCDPISGHTALYWYRQSLGQGLEFLIYFQGNSAPDKSGLPSDRFSAERTGGSVSTLTIQRTQQEDSAVYLCASSPQGSGYGYTFGSGTRLTVV.

At least ten counts were recorded for this clonotype. This rearrangement joins TRBV12-3 or TRBV12-4 to TRBJ1-2, with D maybe TRBD1 (5 bases). The CDR3 extends over 12 amino acids. The CDR3 nucleotides read TGTGTTTTACTCCGGGGGGAGAATGGCTACACCTTC. Translation: CVLLRGENGYTF.

With respect to this clonotype: This may arise from a read error, as a much more abundant clone is one base away. V gene TRBV28 combines with J gene TRBJ2-3, with 8 nucleotides matching TRBD2. CDR3 length: 16 residues. In germline, CDR1 is MDHEN, CDR2 SYDVKM. V dropped 5 bases and J dropped 4; count of bases not matched to a gene: 11. As DNA, the CDR3 is TGTGCCAGCAGTCAACAGCGGGAGCGGGGCGCAGATACGCAGTATTTT. It encodes CASSQQRERGADTQYF.

This clonotype was seen many times. The chain couples TRBV7-2 to TRBJ2-5; D remains ambiguous. There are 14 residues in the CDR3. Trimming stripped 5 bases from V and 2 bases from J, with 12 bases between. Germline V gene lookup returns CDR1 SGHTA and CDR2 FQGNSA. CDR3 DNA sequence: TGTGCCAGCAGCCCCCTCCGGCTGCAAGAGACCCAGTACTTC. This encodes CASSPLRLQETQYF. Full variable domain (outside the CDR3, taken from reference TRBV7-2 and TRBJ2-5): GAGVSQSPSNKVTEKGKDVELRCDPISGHTALYWYRQSLGQGLEFLIYFQGNSAPDKSGLPSDRFSAERTGGSVSTLTIQRTQQEDSAVYLCASSPLRLQETQYFGPGTRLLVL.

The sample holds many counts of this clonotype. The V and J genes are TRBV9 and TRBJ2-5; 8 bases map to TRBD1. Losses at the gene ends were 2 bases for V and 2 bases for J; bases not matched to a gene: 8. The CDR3 has 16 residues. Germline V lookup: CDR1 SGDLS, CDR2 YYNGEE. The CDR3 loop reads CASSVRGRGPQETQYF. The CDR3, as DNA: TGTGCCAGCAGCGTTCGGGGCAGGGGGCCTCAAGAGACCCAGTACTTC.

The chain uses TRBV19 and TRBJ1-5, with 8 bases that match TRBD1. V lost 3 bases to trimming and J lost 5 bases; unmatched junction nucleotides: 6. CDR1 LNHDA and CDR2 SQIVND come from the germline V gene (reference sequence). This CDR3 has 15 amino acids. CDR3 residues: CASSMVTGAYQPQHF. The CDR3 bases are TGTGCCAGTAGTATGGTGACAGGGGCTTATCAGCCCCAGCATTTT.

This clonotype was counted at least ten times. The CDR3 is CASSSDAGNEQFF. CDR3 nucleotides: TGTGCCAGCAGTTCCGACGCTGGCAATGAGCAGTTCTTC. This chain joins TRBV6-1 and TRBJ2-1, with D hard to call. The germline V and J ends were trimmed by 5 bases and 6 bases, with 11 bases remaining between them. Germline V gene lookup returns CDR1 MNHNS and CDR2 SASEGT. The CDR3 is 13 amino acids.